These 30 T cell receptor beta chains came from one sample sequenced in a study of spatial heterogeneity in lung cancer. Study-wide points: Tumor mutation counts were tracked by expanded intratumoral alpha and beta TCR counts.

Regarding time point: sample taken at primary tumor resection. Their specific antigens are unknown. TCRdb used MiXCR to reprocess the 5' RACE reads, holding one entry per CDR3 protein. Of around 6,000 distinct CDR3 sequences detected, 1% to 1.5% appear once; the ten largest clones hold around a tenth. Sample: lung tumor tissue, taken at surgery. The receptors derive from a male donor with early-stage non-small cell lung cancer.

In this sample, this clonotype turned up many times. The chain carries TRBV6-1 and TRBJ1-6; 7 positions agree with TRBD1. V shed 5 bases, J shed 8 bases, and the junction held 6 bases outside the gene matches. CDR1 is MNHNS and CDR2 is SASEGT in the germline V gene. The CDR3 has 14 amino acids. For the CDR3, the DNA is TGTGCCAGCAGTCCTCGGGACAGAGATTCACCCCTCCACTTT. It translates to CASSPRDRDSPLHF.

This clonotype was detected many times. The chain has TRBV5-5 and TRBJ2-7; 8 bases match TRBD2. V was pared by 4 bases and J by 7 bases, with 7 bases of the junction left unmatched. The CDR3 totals 13 residues. CDR1 is SGHKS and CDR2 is YYEKEE in the germline V gene (reference sequence). CDR3 DNA sequence: TGTGCCAGCAGCCCGCGGCAGCGGGGGGAGCAGTACTTC. Its protein is CASSPRQRGEQYF.

Sample share makes this clonotype medium-sized. This chain joins TRBV27 and TRBJ1-2; 10 bases fit TRBD1. V lost 7 bases to trimming and J lost 1 base; unmatched junction nucleotides: 12. The CDR3 spans 17 residues. Germline assignment: CDR1 MNHEY and CDR2 SMNVEV (reference sequence). The chain's CDR3 is CASTGRQGAGVNYGYTF. CDR3 in DNA: TGTGCCAGCACCGGAAGACAGGGGGCAGGAGTTAACTATGGCTACACCTTC.

For this clonotype: A much larger clonotype is one base distant, so this may be a read error. Written as DNA, the CDR3 is TGTGCCAGCAGTACCAGGTGGAGGACTGAAGCTTTCTTT. It translates to CASSTRWRTEAFF. The gene calls are TRBV12-3 or TRBV12-4 and TRBJ1-1; D ambiguous. The V gene lost 5 bases and the J gene lost 5 bases, with 12 bases spanning the gap. This CDR3 is built from 13 residues.

This clonotype is termed medium-sized. The chain uses TRBV14 and TRBJ2-1; possibly TRBD1 for D (6 bases). CDR1 is SGHDN, CDR2 FVKESK, per germline. Trimming shortened V by 2 bases and J by 10 bases, and 12 bases separated the two germline ends. This CDR3 has 13 residues. The CDR3 DNA follows: TGTGCCAGCAGCCAATTCAGGGGCGGGGAGCAGTTCTTC. Encoded protein: CASSQFRGGEQFF.

This clonotype was detected only a few times. A read error may be the cause here, since a much bigger clone is one base away. V and J are TRBV5-6 and TRBJ2-5; D is undetermined. Germline V CDR1 and CDR2: SGHDT, YYEEEE. Trimming pared 1 base from V and 2 bases from J, leaving 6 bases between. The CDR3 runs to 13 residues. CDR3 protein: CASSLNRQETQYF. The CDR3 nucleotides read TGTGCCAGCAGCTTGAACCGGCAAGAGACCCAGTACTTC.

This clonotype was observed at least ten times. This chain joins TRBV6-4 and TRBJ2-1, with 15 nucleotides matching TRBD2. Trimming took 3 bases from V and 7 from J; bases not matched to a gene: 1. The CDR3 spans 15 residues. Germline V gives CDR1 MRHNA, CDR2 SNTAGT. CDR3 protein: CASSEGLAGGNEQFF. The DNA of the CDR3 is TGTGCCAGCAGTGAAGGACTAGCGGGAGGGAATGAGCAGTTCTTC.

By frequency in the sample, this clonotype is medium-sized (0.01 to 0.1%). V is TRBV19 and J is TRBJ2-1; 11 positions agree with TRBD1. CDR1 LNHDA and CDR2 SQIVND come from the germline V gene (reference sequence). This CDR3 is 19 amino acids long. Germline trimming cut 5 bases from V and 1 base from J; bases unmatched to any gene: 13. The CDR3 loop is CASSFGQGAFAVSYNEQFF. The CDR3 DNA reads TGTGCCAGTAGTTTCGGACAGGGGGCCTTCGCTGTGTCCTACAATGAGCAGTTCTTC.

This clonotype occurred many times. The chain recombines TRBV5-1 with TRBJ2-5; possibly TRBD1 for D (6 bases). The CDR3 length is 15 residues. The V and J ends lost 3 bases and 3 bases respectively, with 15 bases between them. Germline-derived CDR1 and CDR2 are SGHRS and YFSETQ. The CDR3 region is CASSSEGRGKETQYF. CDR3 in DNA: TGCGCCAGCAGCTCCGAAGGCAGGGGCAAAGAGACCCAGTACTTC.

This clonotype was detected many times. The CDR3 DNA reads as TGTGCCAGCAGCTCGACCAGCTCCTACAATGAGCAGTTCTTC. Encoded protein: CASSSTSSYNEQFF. This sequence joins TRBV12-3 or TRBV12-4 and TRBJ2-1; D call uncertain. This CDR3 contains 14 residues. The V and J ends lost 6 bases and 0 bases respectively, with 9 bases between them.

This clonotype was seen ten or more times. The V and J genes are TRBV7-9 and TRBJ2-5; D gene ambiguous. This CDR3 spans 14 amino acids. The germline gives CDR1 SEHNR, CDR2 FQNEAQ (reference sequence). Trimming took off 3 bases at V and 1 base at J, with 9 bases between the two ends. CDR3 sequence: CASSFPGSQETQYF. CDR3 coding DNA: TGTGCCAGCAGCTTTCCCGGGTCCCAAGAGACCCAGTACTTC. The variable domain in full, completed from reference TRBV7-9 and TRBJ2-5, reads DTGVSQNPRHKITKRGQNVTFRCDPISEHNRLYWYRQTLGQGPEFLTYFQNEAQLEKSRLLSDRFSAERPKGSFSTLEIQRTEQGDSAMYLCASSFPGSQETQYFGPGTRLLVL.

By share, this clonotype counts as medium-sized (0.01 to 0.1%). The CDR3 DNA sequence: TGTGCCAGCAGTCCCGGGGGGTCGACAGGGGAGCTGTTTTTT. Protein product: CASSPGGSTGELFF. This chain connects TRBV2 to TRBJ2-2; 7 bases are a match to TRBD2. The CDR3 loop spans 14 amino acids. The V gene end was trimmed by 5 bases and the J gene end by 8 bases; junction bases not matched to a gene: 8. In germline, CDR1 is SNHLY, CDR2 FYNNEI.

By sample share, this clonotype is medium-sized. V gene TRBV3-1 combines with J gene TRBJ2-7; D is perhaps TRBD1 (6 bases). The germline gives CDR1 LGHDT, CDR2 YNNKEL (reference sequence). This CDR3 spans 15 amino acids. V was trimmed by 4 bases and J by 1 base, leaving 14 bases between them. The CDR3 here is CASSLLTGPSYEQYF. In DNA, the CDR3 is TGTGCCAGCAGCCTCTTGACAGGCCCGTCCTACGAGCAGTACTTC.

In its sample, this clonotype was seen many times. The V gene is TRBV6-1, the J gene TRBJ2-1; TRBD2 matches at 11 bases. The CDR3 totals 16 residues. The germline gives CDR1 MNHNS, CDR2 SASEGT. With V trimmed by 6 bases and J by 8 bases, 12 bases remained unmatched. The CDR3 sequence is CASRVGLAGGEDEQFF. CDR3 DNA sequence: TGTGCCAGCAGGGTAGGGCTAGCGGGAGGAGAGGATGAGCAGTTCTTC.

In its sample, this clonotype was seen many times. The V and J genes are TRBV27 and TRBJ1-6; D is uncertain. The germline gives CDR1 MNHEY, CDR2 SMNVEV (reference sequence). Deletions cut 6 bases from V and 4 bases from J, with 7 bases between. The CDR3 length is 13 residues. CDR3 nucleotides: TGTGCCAGCAGGGGAGGGTATAATTCACCCCTCCACTTT. This encodes CASRGGYNSPLHF.

By frequency in the sample, this clonotype is medium-sized. The V and J genes are TRBV9 and TRBJ2-3, with D perhaps matching TRBD1 (6 bases). The germline V gene has CDR1 SGDLS and CDR2 YYNGEE. The V gene lost 1 base and the J gene lost 0 bases, with 9 bases spanning the gap. There are 15 residues in the CDR3. For the CDR3, the DNA is TGTGCCAGCAGCGTACTGGGGGCAAGCACAGATACGCAGTATTTT. It yields the protein CASSVLGASTDTQYF.

In this sample, this clonotype turned up many times. The chain recombines TRBV19 with TRBJ2-2; D unresolved. The CDR3 has 12 amino acids. V lost 2 bases and J 9 bases, leaving 7 bases between the germline ends. CDR1 and CDR2 from the germline V gene are LNHDA and SQIVND (reference sequence). The CDR3 loop is CASSIIGRELFF. DNA for the CDR3: TGTGCCAGTAGTATAATAGGAAGGGAGCTGTTTTTT.

This clonotype occurred many times. The chain uses TRBV19 and TRBJ1-1, with D possibly being TRBD1 (6 bases). The CDR3 is 14 residues long. Per the germline V gene, CDR1 is LNHDA and CDR2 is SQIVND (reference sequence). With 7 bases removed from V and 7 bases from J, the gap between germline ends came to 19 bases. CDR3 protein: CASKLQGGKSEAFF. The CDR3 DNA is TGTGCCAGTAAGCTACAAGGGGGGAAGAGTGAAGCTTTCTTT.

At least ten counts were recorded for this clonotype. A much larger clone differs by one base, so this may be a read error. The gene calls are TRBV11-2 and TRBJ2-7; D not certain. The V end lost 5 bases, the J end lost 0 bases, and 8 bases lay between the germline ends. Germline-derived CDR1 and CDR2 are SGHAT and FQNNGV. This CDR3 spans 13 amino acids. The CDR3 here is CASSVGCSYEQYF. The DNA of the CDR3 is TGTGCCAGCAGCGTCGGGTGCTCCTACGAGCAGTACTTC.

At least ten counts were recorded for this clonotype. The V and J genes are TRBV18 and TRBJ2-1, with D unresolved. The germline V gene encodes CDR1 KGHSH and CDR2 LQKENI. The V end lost 0 bases, the J end lost 8 bases, and 8 bases lay between the germline ends. The CDR3 runs to 13 residues. For the CDR3, the DNA is TGTGCCAGCTCACCACCAGCGATGGATGAGCAGTTCTTC. Amino acids: CASSPPAMDEQFF.

In its sample, this clonotype was seen many times. This sequence joins TRBV20-1 and TRBJ2-3, with TRBD2 matching 10 bases. J gave up 6 bases and V 4 bases, and 10 bases lay outside the gene matches. This CDR3 is 15 amino acids long. Germline V gene sequence: CDR1 DFQATT, CDR2 SNEGSKA (reference sequence). The CDR3: CSAKVAGGRPDTQYF. The CDR3 bases are TGCAGTGCTAAGGTAGCGGGAGGCCGTCCGGATACGCAGTATTTT.

At least ten counts were recorded for this clonotype. The chain recombines TRBV20-1 with TRBJ2-3, with TRBD1 matching 8 bases. Germline loops: CDR1 DFQATT, CDR2 SNEGSKA (reference sequence). V lost 5 bases, J lost 4 bases, and 8 bases stayed unmatched. CDR3 length: 14 amino acids. The CDR3 protein is CSAEDRVGPDTQYF. The CDR3 DNA reads TGCAGTGCTGAGGACAGGGTAGGCCCAGATACGCAGTATTTT.

This clonotype counts as medium-sized (0.01 to 0.1%). Here the CDR3 reads CASSQGAGGPLNEQFF. The CDR3 region has the DNA TGTGCCAGCAGCCAAGGCGCGGGGGGACCCCTCAATGAGCAGTTCTTC. The gene calls are TRBV4-2 and TRBJ2-1; TRBD2 aligns across 8 bases. This CDR3 spans 16 amino acids. Unmatched junction bases numbered 8, after V lost 1 base and J lost 6 bases. The germline V gene has CDR1 LGHNA and CDR2 YNFKEQ.

This clonotype occurred many times. The chain is built from TRBV5-1 and TRBJ1-5, with no clear D. This CDR3 is 15 amino acids long. Germline loops: CDR1 SGHRS, CDR2 YFSETQ. Trimming shortened V by 2 bases and J by 3 bases, and 12 bases separated the two germline ends. The CDR3 here is CASSLGGGDNQPQHF. DNA for the CDR3: TGCGCCAGCAGCTTAGGAGGCGGAGACAATCAGCCCCAGCATTTT.

This clonotype has at least ten counts. The chain carries TRBV11-2 and TRBJ1-6, with 8 bases lining up with TRBD1. CDR3 size: 15 residues. Unmatched junction bases numbered 5, after V lost 5 bases and J lost 5 bases. Germline CDR1 reads SGHAT; CDR2 reads FQNNGV. CDR3 coding DNA: TGTGCCAGCAGCACCCAGGGGGCGGATAATTCACCCCTCCACTTT. Its protein product is CASSTQGADNSPLHF.

This clonotype was recorded at least ten times. This CDR3 reads CASSYSGTASYEQYF. CDR3 in DNA: TGTGCCAGCAGTTACTCGGGGACAGCCTCCTACGAGCAGTACTTC. This chain connects TRBV6-2 or TRBV6-3 to TRBJ2-7, with 7 nucleotides matching TRBD1. Germline CDR1 is MNHEY and CDR2 is SVGEGT. The CDR3 is 15 amino acids. Unmatched junction bases numbered 2, after V lost 0 bases and J lost 0 bases.

This clonotype is labeled medium-sized. The V and J genes are TRBV11-2 and TRBJ1-1, with a weak D call TRBD1 (5 bases). The CDR3 extends over 15 amino acids. Trimming removed 1 base at V and 8 bases at J, with 17 bases between. The germline V gene encodes CDR1 SGHAT and CDR2 FQNNGV. The CDR3 here is CASSLGTMGQAEAFF. The CDR3 nucleotides read TGTGCCAGCAGCTTAGGTACGATGGGGCAGGCCGAAGCTTTCTTT.

By share, this clonotype ranks as medium-sized. V is TRBV5-5 and J is TRBJ2-1; TRBD2 is a possible D gene (5 bases). Germline V CDR1 and CDR2: SGHKS, YYEKEE (reference sequence). The CDR3 has 14 residues. V shed 4 bases and J shed 6 bases, with 14 bases lying between them. CDR3 protein: CASSEPTGFNEQFF. DNA for the CDR3: TGTGCCAGCAGCGAACCCACGGGGTTCAATGAGCAGTTCTTC.

In its sample, this clonotype was seen many times. This chain uses TRBV9 with TRBJ1-5, with TRBD1 as a possible D gene (5 bases). Trimming took 3 bases from V and 3 from J, leaving 10 bases between them. Germline CDR1 reads SGDLS; CDR2 reads YYNGEE. The CDR3 has 14 amino acids. CDR3 amino acids: CASSAGTVNQPQHF. The CDR3 DNA sequence: TGTGCCAGCAGCGCTGGGACGGTCAATCAGCCCCAGCATTTT.

Judged by abundance, this clonotype is medium-sized. The chain has TRBV6-1 and TRBJ2-1; 8 bases agree with TRBD1. CDR1 and CDR2 (germline): MNHNS, SASEGT. Unmatched junction bases numbered 18, after V lost 8 bases and J lost 0 bases. The CDR3 length is 19 residues. The CDR3 bases are TGTGCCAGCTCAAGAGAAATACAGGGGGTGCAGAGCTCCTACAATGAGCAGTTCTTC. Residues: CASSREIQGVQSSYNEQFF.